The T cell receptor (beta chain) described here comes from a study of blood T cell repertoires in COVID-19. The overall study: The samples span acute and convalescent COVID-19 from the United States, Italy and Spain. Sample material is recorded as cDNA or gDNA derived from T cells, B-cell-depleted T cells, or PBMCs.

Original methodology: Amplification of reference gene primers was used by the study to estimate nucleated cell counts. Data came from immunoSEQ multiplex PCR; TCRdb stores just in-frame clones and leaves some out. The DNA was the basis for D and trimming; V, J and clone size are from that table. Among 150,000 to 200,000 clones listed, 70% to 90% were seen once. This clone was picked up one time. Trimming stripped 6 bases from V and 6 bases from J, with 11 bases between. This CDR3 region has 12 residues. Germline V gene lookup returns CDR1 SGHVT and CDR2 SQSDAQ. Sequenced: peripheral blood. The TCR was taken from a man aged 40-50 years with active or convalescent COVID-19. This chain connects TRBV7-4 to TRBJ1-1, with D uncertain. The CDR3 DNA sequence: TGTGCCAGCAGACGAGTACGGGCTGAAGCTTTCTTT. It codes for CASRRVRAEAFF.